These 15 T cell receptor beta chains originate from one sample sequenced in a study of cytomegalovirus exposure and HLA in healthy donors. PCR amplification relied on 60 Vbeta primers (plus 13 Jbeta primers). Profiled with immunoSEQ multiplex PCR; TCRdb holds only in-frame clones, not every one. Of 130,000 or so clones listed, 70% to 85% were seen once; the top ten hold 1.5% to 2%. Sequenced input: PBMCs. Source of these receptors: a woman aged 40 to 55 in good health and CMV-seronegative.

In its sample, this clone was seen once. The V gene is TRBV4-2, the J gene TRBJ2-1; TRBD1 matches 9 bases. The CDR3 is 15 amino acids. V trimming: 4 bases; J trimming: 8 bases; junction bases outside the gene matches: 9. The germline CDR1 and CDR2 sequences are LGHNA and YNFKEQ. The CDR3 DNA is TGTGCCAGCAGCCTTCGGGACAGGGCGCGCGATGAGCAGTTCTTC. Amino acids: CASSLRDRARDEQFF.

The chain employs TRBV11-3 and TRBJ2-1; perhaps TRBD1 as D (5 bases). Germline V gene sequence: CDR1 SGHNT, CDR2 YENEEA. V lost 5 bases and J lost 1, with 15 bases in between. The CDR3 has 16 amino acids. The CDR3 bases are TGTGCCAGCAGCCGTACTGGGGCTAGTTCCTACAATGAGCAGTTCTTC. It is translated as CASSRTGASSYNEQFF.

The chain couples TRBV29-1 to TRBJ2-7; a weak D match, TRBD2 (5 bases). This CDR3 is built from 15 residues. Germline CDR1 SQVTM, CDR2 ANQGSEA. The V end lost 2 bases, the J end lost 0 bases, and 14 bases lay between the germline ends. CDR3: CSVESVEGSSYEQYF. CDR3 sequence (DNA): TGCAGCGTTGAAAGTGTTGAGGGATCCTCCTACGAGCAGTACTTC.

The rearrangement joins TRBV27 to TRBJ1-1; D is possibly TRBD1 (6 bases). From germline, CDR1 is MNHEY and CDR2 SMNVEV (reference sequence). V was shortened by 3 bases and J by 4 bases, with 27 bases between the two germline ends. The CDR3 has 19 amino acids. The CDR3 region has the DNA TGTGCCAGCAGTTTTATGCGGCCCTCCGGGGGGCGGGTAGTCACTGAAGCTTTCTTT. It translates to CASSFMRPSGGRVVTEAFF.

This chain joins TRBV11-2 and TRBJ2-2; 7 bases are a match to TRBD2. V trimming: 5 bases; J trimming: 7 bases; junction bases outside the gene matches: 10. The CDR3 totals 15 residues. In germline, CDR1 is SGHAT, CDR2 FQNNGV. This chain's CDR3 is CASSPIMVAGGELFF. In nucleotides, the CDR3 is TGTGCCAGCAGCCCCATTATGGTAGCGGGCGGGGAGCTGTTTTTT.

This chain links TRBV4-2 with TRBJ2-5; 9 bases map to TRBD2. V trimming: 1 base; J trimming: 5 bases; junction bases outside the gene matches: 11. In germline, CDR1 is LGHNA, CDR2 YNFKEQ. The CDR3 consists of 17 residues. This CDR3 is CASSQAGSQGLAETQYF. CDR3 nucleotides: TGTGCCAGCAGCCAAGCGGGTTCTCAAGGACTAGCGGAGACCCAGTACTTC.

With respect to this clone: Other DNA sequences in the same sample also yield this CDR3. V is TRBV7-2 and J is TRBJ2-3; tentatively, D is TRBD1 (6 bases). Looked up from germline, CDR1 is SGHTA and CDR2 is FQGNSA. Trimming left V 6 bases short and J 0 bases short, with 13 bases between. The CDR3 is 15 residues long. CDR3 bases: TGTGCCAGCAGTTATGGACAGCCTAGCACAGATACGCAGTATTTT. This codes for CASSYGQPSTDTQYF.

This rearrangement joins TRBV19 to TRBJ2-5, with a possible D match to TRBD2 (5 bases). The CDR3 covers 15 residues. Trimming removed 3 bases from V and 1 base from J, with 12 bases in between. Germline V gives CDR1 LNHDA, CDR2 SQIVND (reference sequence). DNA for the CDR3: TGTGCCAGTAGTATCGGCGGGCAGCTCCAAGAGACCCAGTACTTC. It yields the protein CASSIGGQLQETQYF.

This CDR3 reads CASSPGQGSFADTEAFF. The CDR3 bases are TGCGCCAGCAGTCCGGGACAGGGGAGTTTTGCGGACACTGAAGCTTTCTTT. This chain uses TRBV10-1 with TRBJ1-1; 10 bases fit TRBD1. CDR3 length: 17 amino acids. The ends lost 5 bases at V and 3 bases at J; junction bases unmatched: 12. Germline values: CDR1 WNHNN, CDR2 SYGVQD (reference sequence).

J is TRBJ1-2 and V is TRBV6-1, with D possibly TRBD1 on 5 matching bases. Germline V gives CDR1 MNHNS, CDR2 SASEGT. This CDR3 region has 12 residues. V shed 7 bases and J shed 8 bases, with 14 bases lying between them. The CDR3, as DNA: TGTGCCAGCACCCGGGGGTCCTTAGGCTACACCTTC. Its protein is CASTRGSLGYTF.

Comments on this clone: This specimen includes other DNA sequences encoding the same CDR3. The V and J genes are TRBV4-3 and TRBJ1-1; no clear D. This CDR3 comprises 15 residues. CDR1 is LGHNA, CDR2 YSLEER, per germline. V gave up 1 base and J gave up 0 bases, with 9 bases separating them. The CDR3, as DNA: TGCGCCAGCAGCCAAGTGAGGGAGATGAACACTGAAGCTTTCTTT. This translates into CASSQVREMNTEAFF.

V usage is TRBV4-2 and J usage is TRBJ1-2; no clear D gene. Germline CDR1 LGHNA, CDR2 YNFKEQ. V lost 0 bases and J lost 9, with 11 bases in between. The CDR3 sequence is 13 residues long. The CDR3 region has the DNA TGTGCCAGCAGCCAAGATGAGGGTTCGCGCTACACCTTC. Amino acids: CASSQDEGSRYTF.

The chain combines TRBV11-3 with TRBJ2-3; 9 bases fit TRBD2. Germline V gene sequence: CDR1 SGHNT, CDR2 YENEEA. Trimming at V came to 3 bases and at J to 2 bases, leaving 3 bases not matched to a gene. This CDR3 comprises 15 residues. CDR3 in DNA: TGTGCCAGCAGCTTTAGCGGGAGTGTCACAGATACGCAGTATTTT. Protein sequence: CASSFSGSVTDTQYF.

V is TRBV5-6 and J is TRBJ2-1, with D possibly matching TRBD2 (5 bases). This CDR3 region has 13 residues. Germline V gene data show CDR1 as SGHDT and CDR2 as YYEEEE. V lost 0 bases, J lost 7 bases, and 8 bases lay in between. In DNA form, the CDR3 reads TGTGCCAGCAGCTTGGGTAGAGGGAATGAGCAGTTCTTC. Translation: CASSLGRGNEQFF.

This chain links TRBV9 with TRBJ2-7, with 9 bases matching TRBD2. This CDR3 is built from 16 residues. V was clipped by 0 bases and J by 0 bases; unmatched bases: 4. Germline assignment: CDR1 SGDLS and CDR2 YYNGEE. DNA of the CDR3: TGTGCCAGCAGCGTAGCGGCGGGAGGGCCCTCCTACGAGCAGTACTTC. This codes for CASSVAAGGPSYEQYF.